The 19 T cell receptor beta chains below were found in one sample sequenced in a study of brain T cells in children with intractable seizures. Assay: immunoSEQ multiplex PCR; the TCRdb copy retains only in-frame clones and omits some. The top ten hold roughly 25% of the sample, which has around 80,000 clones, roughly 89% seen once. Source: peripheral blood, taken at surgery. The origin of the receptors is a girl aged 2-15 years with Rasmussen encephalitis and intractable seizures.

The CDR3 region is CASSLGRPTFVARTDTQYF. Here the CDR3 DNA reads TGTGCCAGCAGCTTGGGACGGCCAACGTTTGTTGCTCGCACAGATACGCAGTATTTT. The chain recombines TRBV7-2 with TRBJ2-3; D is tentatively TRBD1 or TRBD2 (5 bases each). The CDR3 covers 19 residues. Germline loops: CDR1 SGHTA, CDR2 FQGNSA. The ends were cut back, 3 bases at V and 1 base at J, with 23 bases in the middle.

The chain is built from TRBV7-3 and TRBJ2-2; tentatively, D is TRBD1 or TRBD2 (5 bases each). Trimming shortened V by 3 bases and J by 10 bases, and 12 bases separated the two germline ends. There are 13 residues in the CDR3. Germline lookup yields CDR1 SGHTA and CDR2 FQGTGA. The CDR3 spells CASSLFGGSELFF. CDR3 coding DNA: TGTGCCAGCAGCTTGTTTGGGGGATCGGAGCTGTTTTTT.

CDR3 in DNA: TGTGCCAGCAGTGATAGCCCCGGGGGCGACTCCTACGAGCAGTACTTC. Translation gives CASSDSPGGDSYEQYF. The chain couples TRBV2 to TRBJ2-7; D is perhaps TRBD1 or TRBD2 (6 bases each). Germline V lookup: CDR1 SNHLY, CDR2 FYNNEI. The CDR3 has 16 amino acids. V was clipped by 3 bases and J by 0 bases, with 15 bases between them.

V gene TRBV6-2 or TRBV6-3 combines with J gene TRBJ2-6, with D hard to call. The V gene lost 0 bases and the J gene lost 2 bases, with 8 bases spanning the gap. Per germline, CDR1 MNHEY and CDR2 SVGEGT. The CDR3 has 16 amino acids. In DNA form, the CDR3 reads TGTGCCAGCAGTTACTCGACCGGTCCTGGGGCCAACGTCCTGACTTTC. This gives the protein CASSYSTGPGANVLTF.

CDR3 in DNA: TGTGCCAGCTCGGACAGAACCTCCTACGAGCAGTACTTC. It translates to CASSDRTSYEQYF. The genes are TRBV28 and TRBJ2-7; D is possibly TRBD1 (6 bases). Germline assignment: CDR1 MDHEN and CDR2 SYDVKM. V lost 8 bases and J 0 bases, leaving 11 bases between the germline ends. This CDR3 region has 13 residues.

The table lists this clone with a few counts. CDR3 nucleotide sequence: TGTGCCAGCAGCGTGGAAGGGGGACTGACGAACACCGGGGAGCTGTTTTTT. Amino acid sequence: CASSVEGGLTNTGELFF. The V call is TRBV9, the J call TRBJ2-2; D possibly uses TRBD1 or TRBD2 (6 bases each). Trimming pared 2 bases from V and 0 bases from J, leaving 14 bases between. The CDR3 runs 17 residues. Germline assignment: CDR1 SGDLS and CDR2 YYNGEE.

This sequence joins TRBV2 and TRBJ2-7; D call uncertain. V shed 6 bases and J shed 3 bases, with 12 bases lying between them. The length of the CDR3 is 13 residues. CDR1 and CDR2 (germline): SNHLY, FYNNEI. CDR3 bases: TGTGCCAGCAGCAGGCAGGCTAACTACGAGCAGTACTTC. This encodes CASSRQANYEQYF.

The CDR3 nucleotides are TGTGCCAGCACAGGGTGGACTGAAGCTTTCTTT. Translation: CASTGWTEAFF. The V and J genes are TRBV6-1 and TRBJ1-1; a possible D gene is TRBD1 (5 bases). Trimming pared 7 bases from V and 5 bases from J, leaving 8 bases between. The CDR3 loop spans 11 amino acids. Germline CDR1 and CDR2: MNHNS and SASEGT.

The CDR3 is CASNAGGGSPLHF. CDR3 DNA: TGTGCCAGCAACGCAGGGGGCGGGTCACCCCTCCACTTT. The chain is built from TRBV12-3 or TRBV12-4 and TRBJ1-6; 8 bases fit TRBD1. This CDR3 is built from 13 residues. Trimming at V came to 7 bases and at J to 10 bases, leaving 6 bases not matched to a gene.

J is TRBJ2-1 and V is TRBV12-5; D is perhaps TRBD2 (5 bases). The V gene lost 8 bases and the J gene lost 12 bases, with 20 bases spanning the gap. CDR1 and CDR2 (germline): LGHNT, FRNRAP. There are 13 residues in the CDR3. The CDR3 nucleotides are TGTGCTAGTATGAGGACTGAAAGGACTTGGCAGTTCTTC. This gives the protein CASMRTERTWQFF. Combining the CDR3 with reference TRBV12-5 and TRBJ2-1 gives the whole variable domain DARVTQTPRHKVTEMGQEVTMRCQPILGHNTVFWYRQTMMQGLELLAYFRNRAPLDDSGMPKDRFSAEMPDATLATLKIQPSEPRDSAVYFCASMRTERTWQFFGPGTRLTVL.

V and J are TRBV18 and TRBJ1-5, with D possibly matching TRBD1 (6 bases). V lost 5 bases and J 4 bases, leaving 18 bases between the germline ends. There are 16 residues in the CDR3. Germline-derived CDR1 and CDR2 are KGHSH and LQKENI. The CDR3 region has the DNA TGTGCCAGCTCATTTAGTCCAGGGGCCTCGAATCAGCCCCAGCATTTT. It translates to CASSFSPGASNQPQHF.

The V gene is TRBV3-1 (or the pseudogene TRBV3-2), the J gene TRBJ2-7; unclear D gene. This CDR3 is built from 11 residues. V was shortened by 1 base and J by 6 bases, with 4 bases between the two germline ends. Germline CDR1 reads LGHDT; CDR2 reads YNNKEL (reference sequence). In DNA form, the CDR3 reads TGTGCCAGCAGCCAAGGGACCGAGCAGTACTTC. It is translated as CASSQGTEQYF.

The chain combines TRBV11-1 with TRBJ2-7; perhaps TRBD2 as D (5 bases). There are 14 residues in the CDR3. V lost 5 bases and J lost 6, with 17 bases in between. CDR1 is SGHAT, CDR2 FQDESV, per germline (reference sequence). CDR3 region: CASSLTGPEGEQYF. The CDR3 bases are TGTGCCAGCAGCCTAACCGGGCCTGAGGGCGAGCAGTACTTC.

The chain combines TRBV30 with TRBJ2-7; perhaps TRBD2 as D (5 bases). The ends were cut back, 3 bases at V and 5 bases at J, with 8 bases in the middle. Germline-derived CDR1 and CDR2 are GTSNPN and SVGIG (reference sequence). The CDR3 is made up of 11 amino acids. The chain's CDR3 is CAWSLGDEQYF. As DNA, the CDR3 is TGTGCCTGGAGCCTCGGGGACGAGCAGTACTTC.

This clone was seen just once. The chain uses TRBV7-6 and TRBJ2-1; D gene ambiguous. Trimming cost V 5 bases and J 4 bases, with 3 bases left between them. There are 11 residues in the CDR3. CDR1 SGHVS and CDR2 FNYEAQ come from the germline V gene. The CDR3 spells CASSDYNEQFF. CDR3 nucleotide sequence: TGTGCCAGCAGCGATTACAATGAGCAGTTCTTC.

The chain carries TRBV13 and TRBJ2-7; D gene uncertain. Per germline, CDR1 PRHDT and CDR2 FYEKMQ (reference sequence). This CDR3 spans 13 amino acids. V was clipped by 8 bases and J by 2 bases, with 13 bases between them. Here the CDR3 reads CASATGPTYEQYF. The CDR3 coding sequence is TGTGCCAGCGCGACGGGCCCGACCTACGAGCAGTACTTC.

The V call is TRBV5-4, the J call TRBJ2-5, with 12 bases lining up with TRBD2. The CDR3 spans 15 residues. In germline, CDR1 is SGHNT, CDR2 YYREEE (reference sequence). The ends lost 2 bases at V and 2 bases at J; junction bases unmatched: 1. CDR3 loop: CASSLGLAGQETQYF. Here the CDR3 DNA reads TGTGCCAGCAGCTTAGGACTAGCGGGGCAAGAGACCCAGTACTTC. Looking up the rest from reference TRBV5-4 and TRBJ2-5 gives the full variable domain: ETGVTQSPTHLIKTRGQQVTLRCSSQSGHNTVSWYQQALGQGPQFIFQYYREEENGRGNFPPRFSGLQFPNYSSELNVNALELDDSALYLCASSLGLAGQETQYFGPGTRLLVL.

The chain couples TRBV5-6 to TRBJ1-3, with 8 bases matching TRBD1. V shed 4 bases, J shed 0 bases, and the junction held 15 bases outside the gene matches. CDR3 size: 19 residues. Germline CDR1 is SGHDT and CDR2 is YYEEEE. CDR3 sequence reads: CASSPRDRTSTISGNTIYF. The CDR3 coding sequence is TGTGCCAGCAGCCCTCGGGACAGGACTAGCACGATCTCTGGAAACACCATATATTTT.

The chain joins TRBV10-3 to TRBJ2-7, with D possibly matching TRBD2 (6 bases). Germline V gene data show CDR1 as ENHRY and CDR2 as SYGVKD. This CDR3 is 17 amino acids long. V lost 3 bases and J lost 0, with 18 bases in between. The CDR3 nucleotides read TGTGCCATCAGTGAATTGCTTGGGGGTAGCGGCTCCTACGAGCAGTACTTC. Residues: CAISELLGGSGSYEQYF.